This T cell receptor (beta chain) derives from a study of T cell changes during pregnancy in multiple sclerosis. The repertoire was sequenced with immunoSEQ multiplex PCR; TCRdb's copy has only in-frame clones and lacks some. Of some 60,000 clones listed, 88% are singletons. J was trimmed by 7 bases and V by 2 bases; bases with no gene match: 7. The CDR3 contains 15 residues. Germline V lookup: CDR1 SEHNR, CDR2 FQNEAQ (reference sequence). The chain combines TRBV7-9 with TRBJ1-5; 8 nucleotides agree with TRBD1. The TCR was taken from a female donor with multiple sclerosis, enrolled in a pregnancy study. The sample consisted of CD4+ T cells from peripheral blood mononuclear cells, taken in the third trimester of pregnancy. For the CDR3, the DNA is TGTGCCAGCAGCTTACCCGGGACAGGAGAACAGCCCCAGCATTTT. It yields the protein CASSLPGTGEQPQHF.